Below are 3 T cell receptor beta chains sequenced from a single sample in a study of T cell responses to AZD1222 COVID-19 vaccine. Clones were sequenced by immunoSEQ multiplex PCR, and TCRdb holds only the in-frame ones, with some missing. This sample carries more than 120,000 clones, roughly nine tenths of them seen once, and the ten largest clones take roughly 1.7%. The sample was peripheral blood, taken 28 days after the second AZD1222 dose. The receptors were sampled from an adult who received the AZD1222 COVID-19 vaccine.

This clone is a singleton in its sample. This chain uses TRBV27 with TRBJ1-2; D not resolved. The CDR3 consists of 14 residues. CDR1 is MNHEY, CDR2 SMNVEV, per germline (reference sequence). The V and J ends lost 5 bases and 6 bases respectively, with 16 bases between them. CDR3 coding DNA: TGTGCCAGCAGTGGGATCAGCGGCCTGGATGGCTACACCTTC. It yields the protein CASSGISGLDGYTF.

This clone is a singleton in its sample. Other nucleotide sequences in the sample specify the same CDR3. Written as DNA, the CDR3 is TGTGCCAGCAGCTTGGGACAGGGAGGACAGCCCCAGCATTTT. The encoded protein is CASSLGQGGQPQHF. This chain connects TRBV7-9 to TRBJ1-5; the match to TRBD1 covers 9 bases. V shed 3 bases, J shed 7 bases, and the junction held 4 bases outside the gene matches. CDR1 SEHNR and CDR2 FQNEAQ come from the germline V gene (reference sequence). This CDR3 contains 14 residues.

This chain links TRBV28 with TRBJ1-2; the D is unclear. The CDR3 spans 14 residues. Germline V gene sequence: CDR1 MDHEN, CDR2 SYDVKM. V was shortened by 7 bases and J by 8 bases, with 20 bases between the two germline ends. CDR3 nucleotides: TGTGCCAGCACCCTGATGAAGGGATCTGGCGGCTACACCTTC. Encoded protein: CASTLMKGSGGYTF.